This TCR beta chain was observed in a study of graft-versus-host responses after intestinal transplantation. Study as a whole: The whole recipient group had anti-thymocyte globulin induction followed by tacrolimus and steroids for approximately three years. Study-wide findings and caveats: Ileal or blood samples showed some GvH clones first, and such clones were also found in recipient marrow.

Assay used: immunoSEQ multiplex PCR; TCRdb lists only in-frame clones, some missing. The sample holds tens of thousands of clones, roughly 93% seen once. This clone is a singleton in its sample. Its antigen remains unidentified. The clonotype originates from a human donor who was the organ donor for an intestinal transplant. Source: unstimulated CD4+ T cells sorted from spleen or lymph node cells, taken before transplant.

In DNA form, the CDR3 reads TGTGCCAGCAGTGAAGTGGCAGACTACTACAATGAGCAGTTCTTC. This translates into CASSEVADYYNEQFF. This rearrangement joins TRBV6-1 to TRBJ2-1, with D perhaps matching TRBD2 (5 bases). The CDR3 has 15 residues. V dropped 1 base and J dropped 3 bases, with 10 bases sitting between them. The germline V gene encodes CDR1 MNHNS and CDR2 SASEGT.